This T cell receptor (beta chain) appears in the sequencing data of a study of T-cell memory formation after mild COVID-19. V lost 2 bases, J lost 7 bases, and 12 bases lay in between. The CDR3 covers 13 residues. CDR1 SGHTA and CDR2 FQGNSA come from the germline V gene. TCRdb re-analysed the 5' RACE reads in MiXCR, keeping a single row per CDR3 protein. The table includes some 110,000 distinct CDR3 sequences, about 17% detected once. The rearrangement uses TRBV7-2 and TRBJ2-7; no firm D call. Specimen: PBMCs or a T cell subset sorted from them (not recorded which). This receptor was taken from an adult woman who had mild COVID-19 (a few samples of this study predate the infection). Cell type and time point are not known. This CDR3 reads CASSLTPLGEQYF. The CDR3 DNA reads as TGTGCCAGCAGCTTAACCCCCCTAGGAGAGCAGTACTTC.